These 32 T cell receptor beta chains were sequenced from one sample in a study of blood T cell repertoires in COVID-19. Here immunoSEQ multiplex PCR was the method, and the copy in TCRdb shows in-frame clones only, minus some. In the table there are about 80,000 clones, 88% of which are singletons. The sample comprised peripheral blood. The receptors were sampled from an elderly woman with acute or convalescent COVID-19.

J is TRBJ2-5 and V is TRBV19; 13 bases line up with TRBD2. V lost 4 bases to trimming and J lost 5 bases; unmatched junction nucleotides: 7. The CDR3 contains 16 residues. The germline V gene has CDR1 LNHDA and CDR2 SQIVND (reference sequence). The CDR3 here is CASSKRTSGSGETQYF. The CDR3 DNA follows: TGTGCCAGTAGTAAAAGGACTAGCGGGAGCGGTGAGACCCAGTACTTC.

This clone was seen only a few times. This rearrangement joins TRBV5-4 to TRBJ2-3; 7 nucleotides line up with TRBD1. The CDR3 length is 15 residues. The germline V gene has CDR1 SGHNT and CDR2 YYREEE (reference sequence). Trimming took 4 bases from V and 2 from J; bases not matched to a gene: 7. This chain's CDR3 is CASSPSGTATDTQYF. The CDR3, as DNA: TGTGCCAGCAGCCCCTCCGGGACAGCCACAGATACGCAGTATTTT.

This sequence joins TRBV6-6 and TRBJ1-4; 8 nucleotides align to TRBD1. Trimming removed 7 bases from V and 5 bases from J; junction bases left unmatched: 6. From germline, CDR1 is MNHNY and CDR2 SVGAGI (reference sequence). The CDR3 length is 14 residues. CDR3 region: CASNTGTGNEKLFF. DNA for the CDR3: TGTGCCAGCAACACCGGGACAGGAAATGAAAAACTGTTTTTT.

The chain carries TRBV25-1 and TRBJ2-5, with D unclear. Germline lookup yields CDR1 MGHDK and CDR2 SYGVNS. This CDR3 spans 16 amino acids. Trimming took off 5 bases at V and 1 base at J, with 17 bases between the two ends. CDR3 DNA sequence: TGTGCCAGCAGTCCCACTTGTTCACCCGTCCAAGAGACCCAGTACTTC. This gives the protein CASSPTCSPVQETQYF. Full variable domain (rest looked up from reference TRBV25-1 and TRBJ2-5): EADIYQTPRYLVIGTGKKITLECSQTMGHDKMYWYQQDPGMELHLIHYSYGVNSTEKGDLSSESTVSRIRTEHFPLTLESARPSHTSQYLCASSPTCSPVQETQYFGPGTRLLVL.

The chain combines TRBV5-4 with TRBJ2-1, with a weak D call TRBD2 (6 bases). This CDR3 spans 15 amino acids. CDR1 and CDR2 from the germline V gene are SGHNT and YYREEE (reference sequence). Deletions cut 4 bases from V and 6 bases from J, with 17 bases between. As DNA, the CDR3 is TGTGCCAGCAGCCCGGAGGGTAGAGCCTTCAATGAGCAGTTCTTC. Amino acids: CASSPEGRAFNEQFF.

This chain links TRBV2 with TRBJ2-5, with D unresolved. In germline, CDR1 is SNHLY, CDR2 FYNNEI. The CDR3 sequence is 11 residues long. The V gene lost 8 bases and the J gene lost 3 bases, with 7 bases spanning the gap. CDR3 protein: CASLLKETQYF. In DNA, the CDR3 is TGTGCCAGCCTGCTAAAAGAGACCCAGTACTTC.

This rearrangement joins TRBV30 to TRBJ2-2; weak D call: TRBD2 (5 bases). Germline CDR1 GTSNPN, CDR2 SVGIG (reference sequence). This CDR3 is built from 15 residues. Trimming pared 0 bases from V and 3 bases from J, leaving 11 bases between. The CDR3 here is CAWSVLGRDTGELFF. CDR3 DNA sequence: TGTGCCTGGAGTGTACTAGGGAGAGACACCGGGGAGCTGTTTTTT.

The chain combines TRBV11-3 with TRBJ2-1; 7 bases align to TRBD1. The CDR3 is 14 amino acids. Germline-derived CDR1 and CDR2 are SGHNT and YENEEA. V lost 5 bases, J lost 3 bases, and 4 bases stayed unmatched. CDR3 sequence: CASSPRTGYNEQFF. The CDR3 DNA is TGTGCCAGCAGCCCCCGGACAGGCTACAATGAGCAGTTCTTC.

The chain links TRBV18 to TRBJ1-6; D is possibly TRBD1 (5 bases). The CDR3 covers 14 residues. V lost 2 bases, J lost 5 bases, and 7 bases lay in between. Germline V gene lookup returns CDR1 KGHSH and CDR2 LQKENI. As DNA, the CDR3 is TGTGCCAGCTCACCAGGGACTCATAATTCACCCCTCCACTTT. It codes for CASSPGTHNSPLHF.

The chain recombines TRBV4-2 with TRBJ1-2, with D perhaps TRBD1 (6 bases). Trimming removed 0 bases at V and 3 bases at J, with 14 bases between. The CDR3 has 16 residues. CDR1 LGHNA and CDR2 YNFKEQ come from the germline V gene. CDR3 nucleotide sequence: TGTGCCAGCAGCCAAGATCTTCAGGGGTCTTACTATGGCTACACCTTC. Residues: CASSQDLQGSYYGYTF.

The chain uses TRBV6-5 and TRBJ1-6; the D gene is possibly TRBD1 (6 bases). The V gene lost 6 bases and the J gene lost 7 bases, with 10 bases spanning the gap. CDR1 MNHEY and CDR2 SVGAGI come from the germline V gene. The CDR3 is 13 residues long. The CDR3 loop reads CASSQTGNSPLHF. Written as DNA, the CDR3 is TGTGCCAGCAGCCAAACAGGGAATTCACCCCTCCACTTT.

The chain carries TRBV6-5 and TRBJ1-2; 8 nucleotides line up with TRBD1. V was pared by 7 bases and J by 4 bases, with 8 bases of the junction left unmatched. There are 14 residues in the CDR3. From germline, CDR1 is MNHEY and CDR2 SVGAGI. CDR3 loop: CASIRTGWIYGYTF. The DNA for the CDR3 is TGTGCCAGCATTCGGACAGGGTGGATCTATGGCTACACCTTC.

CDR3 in DNA: TGTGCCAGCAGCCAAGCCAGGAACACTGAAGCTTTCTTT. This encodes CASSQARNTEAFF. The gene calls are TRBV4-2 and TRBJ1-1; no reliable D call. Germline CDR1 and CDR2: LGHNA and YNFKEQ. The CDR3 is made up of 13 amino acids. V lost 1 base and J lost 1, with 4 bases in between.

This chain joins TRBV19 and TRBJ1-2; TRBD1 aligns across 7 bases. V trimming: 6 bases; J trimming: 0 bases; junction bases outside the gene matches: 10. CDR1 is LNHDA and CDR2 is SQIVND in the germline V gene (reference sequence). This CDR3 is 16 amino acids long. The CDR3 nucleotides are TGTGCCAGTAGGCTCCGAAAACAGGGGACTAACTATGGCTACACCTTC. Residues: CASRLRKQGTNYGYTF.

The chain recombines TRBV5-1 with TRBJ2-7, with D hard to call. Deletions cut 5 bases from V and 6 bases from J, with 15 bases between. The CDR3 is 13 amino acids. The germline gives CDR1 SGHRS, CDR2 YFSETQ. The CDR3 DNA reads as TGCGCCAGCAGGCAGGTCCAATCAATCGAGCAGTACTTC. Translating it yields CASRQVQSIEQYF.

The chain joins TRBV11-2 to TRBJ2-5, with D possibly TRBD1 on 6 matching bases. The CDR3 contains 16 residues. Germline V gene data show CDR1 as SGHAT and CDR2 as FQNNGV. Deletions cut 5 bases from V and 0 bases from J, with 16 bases between. In DNA, the CDR3 is TGTGCCAGCAGCCGTACTGAGACAGGATACCAAGAGACCCAGTACTTC. This codes for CASSRTETGYQETQYF.

The CDR3 DNA reads TGTGCCAGCAGCTTAAATATGGGGGGGTCCTACGAGCAGTACTTC. This encodes CASSLNMGGSYEQYF. The chain couples TRBV7-9 to TRBJ2-7; 7 bases match TRBD2. Losses at the gene ends were 2 bases for V and 1 base for J; bases not matched to a gene: 5. Germline values: CDR1 SEHNR, CDR2 FQNEAQ (reference sequence). The CDR3 spans 15 residues.

The CDR3 nucleotides are TGTGCCAGTAGTATGGACAGGGGCGAGCAGTACTTC. This encodes CASSMDRGEQYF. The chain joins TRBV19 to TRBJ2-7; 9 nucleotides align to TRBD1. With V trimmed by 3 bases and J by 6 bases, 0 bases remained unmatched. The V gene's germline CDR1 is LNHDA and CDR2 SQIVND (reference sequence). The CDR3 contains 12 residues. Complete variable domain (other parts from reference TRBV19 and TRBJ2-7): DGGITQSPKYLFRKEGQNVTLSCEQNLNHDAMYWYRQDPGQGLRLIYYSQIVNDFQKGDIAEGYSVSREKKESFPLTVTSAQKNPTAFYLCASSMDRGEQYFGPGTRLTVT.

This clone showed up just once. The rearrangement links TRBV5-1 to TRBJ2-1; the D gene is possibly TRBD2 (5 bases). Trimming stripped 0 bases from V and 9 bases from J, with 19 bases between. CDR1 and CDR2 from the germline V gene are SGHRS and YFSETQ. This CDR3 is built from 16 residues. The CDR3 coding sequence is TGCGCCAGCAGCTTGGCCGCTGACTCCCGGACTCGTGAGCAGTTCTTC. Encoded protein: CASSLAADSRTREQFF. Full variable domain (rest looked up from reference TRBV5-1 and TRBJ2-1): KAGVTQTPRYLIKTRGQQVTLSCSPISGHRSVSWYQQTPGQGLQFLFEYFSETQRNKGNFPGRFSGRQFSNSRSEMNVSTLELGDSALYLCASSLAADSRTREQFFGPGTRLTVL.

The J gene is TRBJ2-2, the V gene TRBV5-1; 9 bases map to TRBD1. V lost 4 bases, J lost 2 bases, and 6 bases stayed unmatched. The germline V gene has CDR1 SGHRS and CDR2 YFSETQ. CDR3 length equals 16 residues. The CDR3 DNA reads as TGCGCCAGCAGCGTGGACAGGGGAATAAACACCGGGGAGCTGTTTTTT. Translating it yields CASSVDRGINTGELFF.

The chain has TRBV7-9 and TRBJ2-1; perhaps TRBD1 as D (6 bases). Germline lookup yields CDR1 SEHNR and CDR2 FQNEAQ (reference sequence). The CDR3 is made up of 13 amino acids. The ends were cut back, 5 bases at V and 4 bases at J, with 9 bases in the middle. In nucleotides, the CDR3 is TGTGCCAGCAGCATACAGGGATACAATGAGCAGTTCTTC. Its protein is CASSIQGYNEQFF.

The chain combines TRBV7-2 with TRBJ2-2; the D gene is possibly TRBD1 (5 bases). The CDR3 has 16 residues. Deletions cut 5 bases from V and 0 bases from J, with 13 bases between. Germline lookup yields CDR1 SGHTA and CDR2 FQGNSA. CDR3 DNA sequence: TGTGCCAGCAGCCCGAGGACAAAGGCGAACACCGGGGAGCTGTTTTTT. It specifies CASSPRTKANTGELFF.

The count of this clone is one. The chain links TRBV11-1 to TRBJ2-7, with 7 bases aligning to TRBD2. The CDR3 sequence is 15 residues long. Germline values: CDR1 SGHAT, CDR2 FQDESV (reference sequence). The J segment lost 4 bases and the V segment lost 4 bases, leaving 10 bases of the junction unmatched. The CDR3 DNA reads TGTGCCAGCAGCTCCCAGGGAAGGGAGGGTTACGAGCAGTACTTC. It translates to CASSSQGREGYEQYF.

This clone turned up a few times. The J gene is TRBJ2-7, the V gene TRBV15, with 9 positions matching TRBD2. CDR3 length: 14 residues. Looked up from germline, CDR1 is LNHNV and CDR2 is YYDKDF (reference sequence). V trimming: 4 bases; J trimming: 5 bases; junction bases outside the gene matches: 6. The CDR3 region is CATSTELAGNEQYF. The CDR3 nucleotides are TGTGCCACCAGCACCGAACTAGCGGGCAACGAGCAGTACTTC.

The rearrangement links TRBV6-5 to TRBJ2-2; TRBD2 matches at 7 bases. Trimming cost V 5 bases and J 7 bases; bases outside gene matches: 7. There are 14 residues in the CDR3. Per germline, CDR1 MNHEY and CDR2 SVGAGI. CDR3 amino acids: CASSQIWGGGELFF. CDR3 coding DNA: TGTGCCAGCAGTCAAATCTGGGGGGGCGGGGAGCTGTTTTTT.

The CDR3 DNA is TGTGCCAGCAGTCCCGCGGCGAACTATGGCTACACCTTC. It is translated as CASSPAANYGYTF. This chain connects TRBV7-9 to TRBJ1-2; D is unresolved. The CDR3 has 13 amino acids. Germline V lookup: CDR1 SEHNR, CDR2 FQNEAQ (reference sequence). Trimming cost V 6 bases and J 2 bases, with 10 bases left between them.

The V gene is TRBV4-3, the J gene TRBJ1-2, with D hard to call. Deletions cut 1 base from V and 3 bases from J, with 9 bases between. CDR3 length: 14 residues. Per germline, CDR1 LGHNA and CDR2 YSLEER. CDR3: CASSQGREDYGYTF. The CDR3 nucleotides read TGCGCCAGCAGCCAAGGAAGGGAGGACTATGGCTACACCTTC.

This sequence joins TRBV2 and TRBJ2-1; 7 bases fit TRBD1. V shed 11 bases and J 4 bases; nucleotides not matched to a gene: 11. The CDR3 loop spans 14 amino acids. CDR1 and CDR2 from the germline V gene are SNHLY and FYNNEI. In nucleotides, the CDR3 is TGTGCCGGGGCCGGGACAGCGACTTACAATGAGCAGTTCTTC. Residues: CAGAGTATYNEQFF.

The count of this clone is one. V and J are TRBV9 and TRBJ2-1, with 13 bases aligning to TRBD2. CDR3 length: 16 amino acids. The V segment lost 0 bases and the J segment 7 bases; nucleotides outside the gene matches: 4. The V gene's germline CDR1 is SGDLS and CDR2 YYNGEE. The chain's CDR3 is CASSVELAGGWNEQFF. As DNA, the CDR3 is TGTGCCAGCAGCGTAGAACTAGCGGGAGGGTGGAATGAGCAGTTCTTC.

This clone was detected once. V gene TRBV30 combines with J gene TRBJ1-2; D is possibly TRBD1 (5 bases). Trimming removed 1 base at V and 7 bases at J, with 13 bases between. The CDR3 covers 13 residues. The germline V gene has CDR1 GTSNPN and CDR2 SVGIG (reference sequence). The CDR3 reads CAWSGQGAGGYTF. The CDR3 coding sequence is TGTGCCTGGAGTGGCCAAGGGGCTGGTGGCTACACCTTC.

This clone was observed a few times. V is TRBV5-4 and J is TRBJ1-2; D possibly corresponds to TRBD1 (5 bases). The CDR3 contains 14 residues. Trimming left V 0 bases short and J 7 bases short, with 13 bases between. Germline V gives CDR1 SGHNT, CDR2 YYREEE (reference sequence). CDR3 sequence: CASSLEIQGPGYTF. The DNA for the CDR3 is TGTGCCAGCAGCTTGGAAATCCAGGGCCCTGGCTACACCTTC.

This clone has just one count. The J gene is TRBJ2-5, the V gene TRBV19; TRBD2 matches 9 bases. V gave up 5 bases and J gave up 4 bases; unmatched junction bases: 8. The germline CDR1 and CDR2 sequences are LNHDA and SQIVND (reference sequence). The CDR3 is made up of 15 amino acids. DNA of the CDR3: TGTGCCAGTAGTGCCGGGACTAGCTTCCGAGAGACCCAGTACTTC. The encoded protein is CASSAGTSFRETQYF. The whole variable domain, filled in from reference TRBV19 and TRBJ2-5, reads DGGITQSPKYLFRKEGQNVTLSCEQNLNHDAMYWYRQDPGQGLRLIYYSQIVNDFQKGDIAEGYSVSREKKESFPLTVTSAQKNPTAFYLCASSAGTSFRETQYFGPGTRLLVL.